This T cell receptor beta chain originates from a study of CD8 T cells in ankylosing spondylitis. Libraries of TCR beta came from quantitative 5'-RACE with molecular barcodes. TCRdb passed the 5' RACE reads through MiXCR, listing each CDR3 protein once. The sample consists of 50,000 to 70,000 distinct CDR3 sequences, more than 5.5% of them appearing once. Study findings and constraints: From matched ankylosing spondylitis synovial fluid, disease-linked clones were reportedly recovered at significantly enriched levels. CD8+ by phenotype, disease-linked clones were relatively rare in peripheral blood.

This clonotype was seen many times. What it recognizes is unknown. Germline trimming cut 4 bases from V and 5 bases from J; bases unmatched to any gene: 16. The CDR3 runs 17 residues. CDR1 and CDR2 from the germline V gene are MGHRA and YSYEKL. The rearrangement uses TRBV4-1 and TRBJ2-7; the match to TRBD2 covers 8 bases. This sequence was found in a male donor with ankylosing spondylitis. Sample: synovial fluid, either unsorted or a sorted T cell fraction (not recorded which). Here the CDR3 DNA reads TGCGCCAGCAGCCTCCCCATAGTGGCGGGAGGATTCCACGAGCAGTACTTC. As protein: CASSLPIVAGGFHEQYF.